The sequence of this T cell receptor beta chain was determined in a study of blood T cell repertoires in COVID-19. Study overall: The United States, Italy and Spain were the sources of the acute and convalescent COVID-19 samples. The analysed material was cDNA or gDNA that came from T cells, B-cell-depleted T cells, or PBMCs.

A few counts support this clone. As processed by the authors: Estimation of nucleated cell counts relied on the amplification of reference gene primers. This table comes from immunoSEQ multiplex PCR, and its TCRdb copy is limited to in-frame clones, with some not included. The V and J calls and clone size are taken from that table; D and trimming were inferred from the DNA. The data show approximately 23,000 clones, 90% seen once. V gave up 4 bases and J gave up 6 bases, with 19 bases separating them. The V gene's germline CDR1 is SGHDT and CDR2 YYEEEE. This CDR3 spans 15 amino acids. Sequencing input: peripheral blood. The rearrangement links TRBV5-6 to TRBJ1-1; TRBD1 might be the D (6 bases). This clonotype was sampled from a man aged 70 or older with acute or convalescent COVID-19. The CDR3 spells CASSLRTGLGAEAFF. In DNA, the CDR3 is TGTGCCAGCAGCCTACGAACAGGGCTTGGGGCTGAAGCTTTCTTT.